This T cell receptor beta chain was retrieved from a study of shared T cell receptors in the human thymus. Looked up from germline, CDR1 is MDHEN and CDR2 is SYDVKM. The V end was cut by 7 bases, the J end by 5 bases, with 17 bases between. This CDR3 has 15 residues. Clones were read by immunoSEQ multiplex PCR, and TCRdb kept only the in-frame ones, dropping some. This sample yields approximately 580,000 clones, of which around 82% are seen a single time; about 0.014% belongs to the top ten. The same sample was also used in a study of human thymus T cells.

This receptor was taken from a boy under two years old with a congenital heart defect. Sequencing was carried out using thymocytes. The V call is TRBV28, the J call TRBJ1-4; maybe TRBD1 (6 bases). The CDR3: CASTQRTVKNEKLFF. In DNA, the CDR3 is TGTGCCAGCACCCAACGGACAGTAAAGAATGAAAAACTGTTTTTT.